The rows below give T cell receptor beta chains drawn from one sample of a study of T cells expressing NK-cell markers. TCRdb reprocessed the 5' RACE reads and reports one entry per CDR3 protein, with no DNA. The table gives 400,000 to 500,000 distinct CDR3 sequences; the top ten clones make up about 7.1% of it. Sequences were obtained from blood T cells: a sorted CD56 or NKG2C T cell subset, CD4+ or CD8+ T cells, or bulk PBMC T cells (not recorded which). Source of these receptors: a woman aged 18-70 years in good health. The CDR3 runs from the conserved cysteine through the conserved F or W.

j_gene,v_gene,CDR3aa
TRBJ1-2,TRBV4-2,CASSPPTGSNYGYTF
TRBJ2-2,TRBV20-1,CSARTSGGGTGELFF
TRBJ2-2,TRBV2,CASSEFSPNTGELFF
TRBJ2-5,TRBV9,CASSVGGRGDQETQYF
TRBJ2-5,TRBV9,CASSVGGGNNRETQYF
TRBJ1-5,TRBV5-1,CASSLASPDNQPQHF
TRBJ2-2,TRBV9,CASSHQNTGELFF
TRBJ1-2,TRBV29-1,CSGKGENGYTF
TRBJ2-1,TRBV7-2,CASSLGGAGGNEQFF
TRBJ2-1,TRBV5-4,CASSFPGLAEGFYNEQFF
TRBJ2-7,TRBV28,CASRLNSGSGSYEQYF
TRBJ1-1,TRBV7-6,CASRPGGTEAFF
TRBJ1-2,TRBV20-1,CSARDRESNYGYTF
TRBJ2-4,TRBV12-3/TRBV12-4,CASSFRSAGVNIQYF
TRBJ1-5,TRBV6-1,CASSPAVGNQPQHF
TRBJ2-7,TRBV7-6,CASSLGSISYEQYF
TRBJ2-5,TRBV5-6,CASSVERGRQETQYF
TRBJ1-1,TRBV7-3,CASSLWGGAMNTEAFF
TRBJ2-2,TRBV30,CAWSALRDSPGELFF
TRBJ2-4,TRBV9,CASSISEGTSAKNIQYF
TRBJ2-1,TRBV13,CASSLALTSGTDEQFF
TRBJ2-1,TRBV10-3,CAISENVGVNEQFF
TRBJ1-6,TRBV30,CAWSVRPEAGYNSPLHF